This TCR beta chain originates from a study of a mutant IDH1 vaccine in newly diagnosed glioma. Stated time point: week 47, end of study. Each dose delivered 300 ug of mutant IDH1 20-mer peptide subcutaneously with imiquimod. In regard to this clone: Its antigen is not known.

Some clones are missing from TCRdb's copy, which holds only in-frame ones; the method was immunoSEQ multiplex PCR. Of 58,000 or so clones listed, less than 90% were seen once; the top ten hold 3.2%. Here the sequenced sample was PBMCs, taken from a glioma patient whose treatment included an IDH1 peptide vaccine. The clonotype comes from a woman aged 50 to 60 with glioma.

The CDR3, as DNA: TGTGCCAGCAGACCCACCGGGGTAGGATTCCCCTACGAGCAGTACTTC. Translating it yields CASRPTGVGFPYEQYF. J is TRBJ2-7 and V is TRBV2; the D gene is possibly TRBD2 (5 bases). Per the germline V gene, CDR1 is SNHLY and CDR2 is FYNNEI. The germline V and J ends were trimmed by 6 bases and 2 bases, with 20 bases remaining between them. The CDR3 length is 16 residues.